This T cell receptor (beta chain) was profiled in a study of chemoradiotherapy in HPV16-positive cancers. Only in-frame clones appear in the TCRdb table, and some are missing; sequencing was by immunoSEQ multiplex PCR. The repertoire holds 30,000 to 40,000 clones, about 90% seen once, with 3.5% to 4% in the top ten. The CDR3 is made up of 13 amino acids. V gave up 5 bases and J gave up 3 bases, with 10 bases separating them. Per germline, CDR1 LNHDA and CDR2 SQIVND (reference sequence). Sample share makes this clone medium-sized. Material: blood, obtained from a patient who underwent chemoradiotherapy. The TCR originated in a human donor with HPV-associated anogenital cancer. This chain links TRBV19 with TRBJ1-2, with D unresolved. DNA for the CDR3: TGTGCCAGTAGTTGGCGGACCCACTATGGCTACACCTTC. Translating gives CASSWRTHYGYTF.